This paragraph covers one TCR beta chain sequence. Other DNA sequences in this sample translate to the same CDR3. This record belongs to a study of shared clonotypes between healthy human individuals. Each cell subset's genomic DNA was divided evenly among several immunoSEQ plates. This table comes from immunoSEQ multiplex PCR, and its TCRdb copy is limited to in-frame clones, with some not included. The sample carries 1,400,000 or so clones, just under 99% recorded once. The CDR3 has 12 amino acids. The V gene lost 3 bases and the J gene lost 3 bases, with 6 bases spanning the gap. The V gene's germline CDR1 is MDHEN and CDR2 SYDVKM.

The chain couples TRBV28 to TRBJ2-7; D is undetermined. The sample comprised naive CD4+ T cells sorted from blood. Sample subset: CD45RA+ positively selected. The clonotype comes from a man younger than 45 in good health. CDR3 amino acids: CASSLTIYEQYF. CDR3 nucleotides: TGTGCCAGCAGTTTGACAATCTACGAGCAGTACTTC.